The 27 T cell receptor beta chains in this list originate from one sample, sequenced in a study of long-term antiretroviral therapy in people with HIV. Assay version v3.0 of immunoSEQ was used, and it was run at survey level. The data were produced by immunoSEQ multiplex PCR, yet TCRdb's version contains in-frame clones alone and is incomplete. Of about 24,000 clones listed, approximately 81% are singletons. The source was unsorted PBMCs, collected at the start of antiretroviral therapy, before treatment. Every receptor here comes from a woman aged 18-35 years with HIV.

This clone was observed a few times. The J gene is TRBJ1-2, the V gene TRBV5-1; the D gene is possibly TRBD1 (5 bases). Trimming took off 3 bases at V and 2 bases at J, with 17 bases between the two ends. The CDR3 is 16 residues long. The germline V gene has CDR1 SGHRS and CDR2 YFSETQ. The CDR3 DNA follows: TGCGCCAGCAGCTGGGACGGGAGTGTTTGGAACTATGGCTACACCTTC. It is translated as CASSWDGSVWNYGYTF.

J is TRBJ2-7 and V is TRBV7-8, with 8 nucleotides matching TRBD2. The J segment lost 3 bases and the V segment lost 4 bases, leaving 8 bases of the junction unmatched. Germline V gives CDR1 SGHVS, CDR2 FQNEAQ. The CDR3 has 15 residues. The DNA of the CDR3 is TGTGCCAGCAGCTCCGCGGTAGCGGGAATCTACGAGCAGTACTTC. Translating it yields CASSSAVAGIYEQYF.

Only a few counts were recorded for this clone. V usage is TRBV7-9 and J usage is TRBJ2-7; 7 positions agree with TRBD1. With V trimmed by 2 bases and J by 3 bases, 7 bases remained unmatched. The germline V gene encodes CDR1 SEHNR and CDR2 FQNEAQ (reference sequence). This CDR3 comprises 15 residues. The CDR3 protein is CASSLRGQGFYEQYF. The CDR3 DNA reads TGTGCCAGCAGCTTAAGGGGGCAGGGTTTCTACGAGCAGTACTTC.

This clone was counted once. This chain uses TRBV7-9 with TRBJ2-3; TRBD2 matches at 11 bases. CDR3 size: 16 residues. The V and J ends lost 5 bases and 2 bases, in that order; junction bases with no gene match: 6. The germline gives CDR1 SEHNR, CDR2 FQNEAQ (reference sequence). The CDR3 DNA reads as TGTGCCAGCAGCGTCCGACTAGCGGGGTTCACAGATACGCAGTATTTT. Translation: CASSVRLAGFTDTQYF. The variable domain in full, with the rest retrieved from reference TRBV7-9 and TRBJ2-3, is DTGVSQNPRHKITKRGQNVTFRCDPISEHNRLYWYRQTLGQGPEFLTYFQNEAQLEKSRLLSDRFSAERPKGSFSTLEIQRTEQGDSAMYLCASSVRLAGFTDTQYFGPGTRLTVL.

The rearrangement uses TRBV9 and TRBJ2-7; D uncertain. V was shortened by 0 bases and J by 0 bases, with 13 bases between the two germline ends. This CDR3 is 16 amino acids long. CDR1 and CDR2 from the germline V gene are SGDLS and YYNGEE. The CDR3 reads CASSVAEDGSSYEQYF. The DNA of the CDR3 is TGTGCCAGCAGCGTAGCTGAGGACGGTAGCTCCTACGAGCAGTACTTC.

The chain joins TRBV7-8 to TRBJ2-5, with TRBD1 identical over 8 bases. This CDR3 spans 14 amino acids. J lost 5 bases, V lost 4 bases, and 6 bases had no gene match. Per germline, CDR1 SGHVS and CDR2 FQNEAQ. This CDR3 reads CASSSRTGTETQYF. The CDR3 DNA follows: TGTGCCAGCAGCTCGCGGACAGGGACCGAGACCCAGTACTTC.

This chain links TRBV30 with TRBJ1-1; D is possibly TRBD1 (5 bases). Deletions cut 2 bases from V and 3 bases from J, with 13 bases between. CDR3 length equals 14 residues. CDR1 is GTSNPN, CDR2 SVGIG, per germline (reference sequence). DNA for the CDR3: TGTGCCTGGAGTCTAACCCGGGGGTACACTGAAGCTTTCTTT. Translating gives CAWSLTRGYTEAFF.

The CDR3 DNA reads TGTGCCAGCAGCGAACGGACAGGGTCTCTGGACGAGCAGTACTTC. Its protein is CASSERTGSLDEQYF. The chain links TRBV9 to TRBJ2-7; 8 nucleotides agree with TRBD1. Germline CDR1 reads SGDLS; CDR2 reads YYNGEE. This CDR3 region has 15 residues. Trimming at V came to 3 bases and at J to 5 bases, leaving 10 bases not matched to a gene.

The chain uses TRBV2 and TRBJ2-2; TRBD1 matches at 7 bases. The V gene end was trimmed by 6 bases and the J gene end by 6 bases; junction bases not matched to a gene: 10. The CDR3 spans 15 residues. Per germline, CDR1 SNHLY and CDR2 FYNNEI. This CDR3 reads CASSEPTGVPGELFF. CDR3 nucleotides: TGTGCCAGCAGCGAACCAACAGGGGTGCCCGGGGAGCTGTTTTTT. The full variable domain, in which reference TRBV2 and TRBJ2-2 provide the parts outside the CDR3, is EPEVTQTPSHQVTQMGQEVILRCVPISNHLYFYWYRQILGQKVEFLVSFYNNEISEKSEIFDDQFSVERPDGSNFTLKIRSTKLEDSAMYFCASSEPTGVPGELFFGEGSRLTVL.

This clone came up a few times. The rearrangement joins TRBV2 to TRBJ1-1; D gene ambiguous. V lost 3 bases and J lost 3, with 11 bases in between. This CDR3 spans 14 amino acids. The V gene's germline CDR1 is SNHLY and CDR2 FYNNEI. CDR3 residues: CASSEDRGDTEAFF. In nucleotides, the CDR3 is TGTGCCAGCAGTGAGGACCGTGGGGACACTGAAGCTTTCTTT.

The genes are TRBV28 and TRBJ2-7; no clear D. Germline values: CDR1 MDHEN, CDR2 SYDVKM. Trimming left V 5 bases short and J 0 bases short, with 2 bases between. The CDR3 sequence is 11 residues long. The CDR3 region has the DNA TGTGCCAGCAGTGCCTCCTACGAGCAGTACTTC. Its translation is CASSASYEQYF.

This chain connects TRBV7-6 to TRBJ2-3; 9 nucleotides agree with TRBD1. Trimming removed 5 bases from V and 5 bases from J; junction bases left unmatched: 8. Germline V lookup: CDR1 SGHVS, CDR2 FNYEAQ. This CDR3 is built from 15 residues. The CDR3 sequence: CASSDAQGAGDTQYF. The CDR3 nucleotides are TGTGCCAGCAGCGACGCACAGGGGGCCGGAGATACGCAGTATTTT. The complete variable domain, with remaining parts taken from reference TRBV7-6 and TRBJ2-3, reads GAGVSQSPRYKVTKRGQDVALRCDPISGHVSLYWYRQALGQGPEFLTYFNYEAQQDKSGLPNDRFSAERPEGSISTLTIQRTEQRDSAMYRCASSDAQGAGDTQYFGPGTRLTVL.

The V and J genes are TRBV5-4 and TRBJ2-3; the D gene is possibly TRBD2 (5 bases). The CDR3 spans 14 residues. Between the trimmed V and J ends, which lost 5 bases and 2 bases, there was a span of 12 bases. Germline V gene data show CDR1 as SGHNT and CDR2 as YYREEE (reference sequence). The CDR3 here is CASSSREPTDTQYF. The CDR3 region has the DNA TGTGCCAGCAGTTCTCGGGAACCCACAGATACGCAGTATTTT. Looking up the rest from reference TRBV5-4 and TRBJ2-3 gives the full variable domain: ETGVTQSPTHLIKTRGQQVTLRCSSQSGHNTVSWYQQALGQGPQFIFQYYREEENGRGNFPPRFSGLQFPNYSSELNVNALELDDSALYLCASSSREPTDTQYFGPGTRLTVL.

The chain recombines TRBV4-3 with TRBJ1-1, with 8 bases that match TRBD1. CDR1 LGHNA and CDR2 YSLEER come from the germline V gene. The CDR3 is 16 amino acids. V lost 1 base to trimming and J lost 1 base; unmatched junction nucleotides: 5. CDR3 residues: CASSQGYRGRNTEAFF. The CDR3 DNA reads as TGCGCCAGCAGCCAAGGGTACAGGGGGAGGAACACTGAAGCTTTCTTT.

The chain recombines TRBV6-5 with TRBJ2-5; weak D call: TRBD2 (7 bases). V lost 7 bases to trimming and J lost 4 bases, with 16 bases between them. CDR1 MNHEY and CDR2 SVGAGI come from the germline V gene. The CDR3 covers 14 residues. The CDR3 reads CASTPPGGGETQYF. For the CDR3, the DNA is TGTGCCAGCACGCCCCCGGGGGGCGGAGAGACCCAGTACTTC.

The V call is TRBV23-1, the J call TRBJ2-3; no definite D call. TRBV23-1 is an ORF for which the function is uncertain. The CDR3 is 12 residues long. Trimming removed 11 bases at V and 2 bases at J, with 11 bases between. The CDR3 is CAGRNATDTQYF. The CDR3, as DNA: TGCGCCGGTCGCAACGCCACAGATACGCAGTATTTT.

This sequence joins TRBV2 and TRBJ2-5, with 8 bases aligning to TRBD2. Germline CDR1 SNHLY, CDR2 FYNNEI. Unmatched junction bases numbered 4, after V lost 4 bases and J lost 3 bases. The CDR3 has 14 residues. The CDR3 DNA reads TGTGCCAGCAGTGGATCGACTAGCGAAGAGACCCAGTACTTC. This codes for CASSGSTSEETQYF.

The V call is TRBV27, the J call TRBJ2-1; 7 bases align to TRBD2. Trimming at V came to 5 bases and at J to 0 bases, leaving 10 bases not matched to a gene. Looked up from germline, CDR1 is MNHEY and CDR2 is SMNVEV (reference sequence). The CDR3 extends over 17 amino acids. CDR3 bases: TGTGCCAGCAGTCCCCGGGACTACCAGCCCTCCTACAATGAGCAGTTCTTC. Amino acids: CASSPRDYQPSYNEQFF.

V and J are TRBV6-6 and TRBJ2-7; TRBD1 aligns across 7 bases. This CDR3 comprises 14 residues. Per germline, CDR1 MNHNY and CDR2 SVGAGI (reference sequence). The V gene end was trimmed by 6 bases and the J gene end by 2 bases; junction bases not matched to a gene: 7. The CDR3 sequence: CASRQGDRTYEQYF. The DNA of the CDR3 is TGTGCCAGCAGGCAGGGGGACAGAACCTACGAGCAGTACTTC.

This chain joins TRBV7-6 and TRBJ1-1, with no clear D. Germline V gene sequence: CDR1 SGHVS, CDR2 FNYEAQ. The CDR3 consists of 14 residues. The V end lost 4 bases, the J end lost 4 bases, and 13 bases lay between the germline ends. In nucleotides, the CDR3 is TGTGCCAGCAGCTCCAAAGATTGGCGCACTGAAGCTTTCTTT. This codes for CASSSKDWRTEAFF.

This clone was recorded a few times. The CDR3, as DNA: TGTGCCAGCAATCAACTTGACTATGGCTACACCTTC. This translates into CASNQLDYGYTF. The V and J genes are TRBV28 and TRBJ1-2; D is unclear. Germline assignment: CDR1 MDHEN and CDR2 SYDVKM. V dropped 7 bases and J dropped 3 bases, with 9 bases sitting between them. This CDR3 is 12 amino acids long.

This clone was seen a single time. The rearrangement joins TRBV5-1 to TRBJ1-1; 9 bases match TRBD1. V gave up 3 bases and J gave up 1 base; unmatched junction bases: 4. The CDR3 sequence is 15 residues long. Germline CDR1 reads SGHRS; CDR2 reads YFSETQ. The CDR3 region has the DNA TGCGCCAGCAGCTATGAACAGGGGGCGAACACTGAAGCTTTCTTT. Its protein product is CASSYEQGANTEAFF. Based on the CDR3 plus reference TRBV5-1 and TRBJ1-1, the full variable domain is KAGVTQTPRYLIKTRGQQVTLSCSPISGHRSVSWYQQTPGQGLQFLFEYFSETQRNKGNFPGRFSGRQFSNSRSEMNVSTLELGDSALYLCASSYEQGANTEAFFGQGTRLTVV.

This sequence joins TRBV7-3 and TRBJ1-1; unclear D gene. Per the germline V gene, CDR1 is SGHTA and CDR2 is FQGTGA. The CDR3 covers 13 residues. Trimming took off 5 bases at V and 1 base at J, with 8 bases between the two ends. The CDR3 sequence: CASSPTRNTEAFF. In nucleotides, the CDR3 is TGTGCCAGCAGCCCGACAAGGAACACTGAAGCTTTCTTT.

The chain has TRBV5-6 and TRBJ1-1; D remains ambiguous. V was pared by 9 bases and J by 4 bases, with 13 bases between. The CDR3 has 12 amino acids. CDR1 SGHDT and CDR2 YYEEEE come from the germline V gene. CDR3 DNA: TGTGCCACGGGAGGGCGCGTCACTGAAGCTTTCTTT. The encoded protein is CATGGRVTEAFF.

The rearrangement joins TRBV7-6 to TRBJ1-4, with 8 bases aligning to TRBD1. The V gene end was trimmed by 5 bases and the J gene end by 3 bases; junction bases not matched to a gene: 5. The CDR3 has 15 amino acids. Germline CDR1 reads SGHVS; CDR2 reads FNYEAQ. In nucleotides, the CDR3 is TGTGCCAGCAGCCCGACCAGGGGGCCTAATGAAAAACTGTTTTTT. Its protein is CASSPTRGPNEKLFF. Looking up the rest from reference TRBV7-6 and TRBJ1-4 gives the full variable domain: GAGVSQSPRYKVTKRGQDVALRCDPISGHVSLYWYRQALGQGPEFLTYFNYEAQQDKSGLPNDRFSAERPEGSISTLTIQRTEQRDSAMYRCASSPTRGPNEKLFFGSGTQLSVL.

The CDR3 coding sequence is TGTGCCAGCAGTACAGGGTCTGTAAACGAGCAGTACTTC. Translating it yields CASSTGSVNEQYF. This chain links TRBV27 with TRBJ2-7, with a tentative D call TRBD1 (6 bases). The CDR3 length is 13 residues. The V and J ends lost 5 bases and 5 bases respectively, with 13 bases between them. CDR1 and CDR2 (germline): MNHEY, SMNVEV (reference sequence).

This clone was picked up one time. The genes are TRBV7-2 and TRBJ2-6; D is unclear. This CDR3 is built from 14 residues. V dropped 9 bases and J dropped 0 bases, with 9 bases sitting between them. The germline V gene encodes CDR1 SGHTA and CDR2 FQGNSA. The CDR3: CASRRNSGANVLTF. CDR3 sequence (DNA): TGTGCCAGTCGAAGGAACTCTGGGGCCAACGTCCTGACTTTC.